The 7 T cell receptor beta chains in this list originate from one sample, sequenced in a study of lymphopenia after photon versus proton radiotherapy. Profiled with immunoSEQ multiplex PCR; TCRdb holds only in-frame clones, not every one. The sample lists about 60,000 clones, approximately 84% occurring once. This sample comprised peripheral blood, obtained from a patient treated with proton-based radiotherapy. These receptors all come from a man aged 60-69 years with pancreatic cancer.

Here the CDR3 DNA reads TGTGCCAGCTCAGCTCAAAACAATGAGCAGTTCTTC. Protein sequence: CASSAQNNEQFF. This rearrangement joins TRBV18 to TRBJ2-1; D is uncertain. CDR1 and CDR2 from the germline V gene are KGHSH and LQKENI. This CDR3 is built from 12 residues. Trimming took 5 bases from V and 5 from J, leaving 7 bases between them.

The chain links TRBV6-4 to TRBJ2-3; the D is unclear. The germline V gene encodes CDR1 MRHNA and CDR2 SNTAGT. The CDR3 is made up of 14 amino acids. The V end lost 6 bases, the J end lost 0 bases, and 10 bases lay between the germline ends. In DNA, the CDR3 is TGTGCCAGCAGCGTAGAGACGAGCACAGATACGCAGTATTTT. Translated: CASSVETSTDTQYF.

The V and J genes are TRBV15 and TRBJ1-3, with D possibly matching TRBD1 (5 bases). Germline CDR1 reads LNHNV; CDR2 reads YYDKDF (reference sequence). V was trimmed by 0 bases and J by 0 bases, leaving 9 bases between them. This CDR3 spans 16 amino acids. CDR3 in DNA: TGTGCCACCAGCAGAGATGTGGGGGGCTCTGGAAACACCATATATTTT. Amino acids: CATSRDVGGSGNTIYF. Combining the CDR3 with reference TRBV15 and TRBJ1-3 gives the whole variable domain DAMVIQNPRYQVTQFGKPVTLSCSQTLNHNVMYWYQQKSSQAPKLLFHYYDKDFNNEADTPDNFQSRRPNTSFCFLDIRSPGLGDTAMYLCATSRDVGGSGNTIYFGEGSWLTVV.

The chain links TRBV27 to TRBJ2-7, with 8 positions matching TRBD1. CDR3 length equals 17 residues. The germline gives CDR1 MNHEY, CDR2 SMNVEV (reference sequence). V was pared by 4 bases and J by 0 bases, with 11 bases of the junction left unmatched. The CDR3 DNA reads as TGTGCCAGCAGTTCCCAAACCGGACAGGGCGGCTCCTACGAGCAGTACTTC. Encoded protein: CASSSQTGQGGSYEQYF.

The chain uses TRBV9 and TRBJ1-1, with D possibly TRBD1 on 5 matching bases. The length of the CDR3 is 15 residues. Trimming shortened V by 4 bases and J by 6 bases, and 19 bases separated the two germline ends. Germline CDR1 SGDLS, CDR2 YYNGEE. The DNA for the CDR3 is TGTGCCAGCAGCCCCAGGGCCGCGAGGTCCCCTGAAGCTTTCTTT. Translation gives CASSPRAARSPEAFF. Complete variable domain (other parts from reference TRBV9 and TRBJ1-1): DSGVTQTPKHLITATGQRVTLRCSPRSGDLSVYWYQQSLDQGLQFLIQYYNGEERAKGNILERFSAQQFPDLHSELNLSSLELGDSALYFCASSPRAARSPEAFFGQGTRLTVV.

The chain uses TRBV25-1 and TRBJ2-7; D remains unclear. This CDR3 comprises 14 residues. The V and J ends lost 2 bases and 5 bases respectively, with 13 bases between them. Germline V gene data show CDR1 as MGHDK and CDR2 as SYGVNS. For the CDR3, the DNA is TGTGCCAGCAGTGAAACCCCAGGAAGGGACGAGCAGTACTTC. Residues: CASSETPGRDEQYF.

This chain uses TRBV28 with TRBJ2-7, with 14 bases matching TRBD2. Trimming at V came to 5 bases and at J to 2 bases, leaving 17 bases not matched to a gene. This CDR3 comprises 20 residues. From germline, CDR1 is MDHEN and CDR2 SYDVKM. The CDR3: CASSPLLGTSGRGFPYEQYF. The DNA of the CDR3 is TGTGCCAGCAGTCCGCTTCTTGGGACTAGCGGGAGAGGATTCCCCTACGAGCAGTACTTC. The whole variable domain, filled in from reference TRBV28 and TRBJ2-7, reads DVKVTQSSRYLVKRTGEKVFLECVQDMDHENMFWYRQDPGLGLRLIYFSYDVKMKEKGDIPEGYSVSREKKERFSLILESASTNQTSMYLCASSPLLGTSGRGFPYEQYFGPGTRLTVT.